This T cell receptor beta chain was sequenced during a study of shared clonotypes between healthy human individuals. V was pared by 5 bases and J by 7 bases, with 13 bases of the junction left unmatched. The CDR3 has 15 residues. The germline CDR1 and CDR2 sequences are SEHNR and FQNEAQ (reference sequence). On this clone itself: Its cognate antigen is unknown.

Some clones are missing from TCRdb's copy, which holds only in-frame ones; the method was immunoSEQ multiplex PCR. The profile shows roughly 2.1 million clones, 90% to 95% of them singletons. CD45RO negativity and positive selection for CCR7 defined naive CD8 cells, a population that excluded terminally differentiated effector memory CD45RA+ cells. General study points: Unshared clonotypes carried lower generation probabilities than those common to all four donors. As a rule, naive subsets had a larger estimated richness than memory subsets. Some naive CD4 clonotypes, around 5%, turned up in common across a handful of donors.

The clonotype comes from a young man in good health. Some clones in this sample may be carry-over from other donors' samples. Sequencing was performed on naive CD8+ T cells from PBMCs. The chain couples TRBV7-9 to TRBJ2-5, with 7 bases identical to TRBD1. CDR3 sequence: CASSPPGQPFWTQYF. The CDR3 DNA reads TGTGCCAGCAGCCCACCGGGACAGCCCTTTTGGACCCAGTACTTC.